This entry is about one TCR beta chain. Its antigen remains unidentified. The source of the sample is a study of cytomegalovirus exposure and HLA in healthy donors. Trimming removed 2 bases at V and 1 base at J, with 9 bases between. The germline V gene encodes CDR1 LNHDA and CDR2 SQIVND (reference sequence). The CDR3 runs to 15 residues. Study conclusions and caveats: Presence/absence analyses rested on an assumption that sequencing depth was roughly uniform across donors. Rare TCR sequences predominated, though certain public TCRs were found in many donors.

PCR primers comprised 60 Vbeta and 13 Jbeta primers. Assay used: immunoSEQ multiplex PCR; TCRdb lists only in-frame clones, some missing. The data contain about 200,000 clones, approximately 80% of them singletons. Sequenced input: PBMCs. The clonotype comes from a man between 45 and 60 years old in good health and CMV-seronegative. The chain has TRBV19 and TRBJ1-5; D is unclear. The CDR3: CASSITGRSNQPQHF. The CDR3 DNA reads as TGTGCCAGTAGTATAACGGGAAGGAGCAATCAGCCCCAGCATTTT.